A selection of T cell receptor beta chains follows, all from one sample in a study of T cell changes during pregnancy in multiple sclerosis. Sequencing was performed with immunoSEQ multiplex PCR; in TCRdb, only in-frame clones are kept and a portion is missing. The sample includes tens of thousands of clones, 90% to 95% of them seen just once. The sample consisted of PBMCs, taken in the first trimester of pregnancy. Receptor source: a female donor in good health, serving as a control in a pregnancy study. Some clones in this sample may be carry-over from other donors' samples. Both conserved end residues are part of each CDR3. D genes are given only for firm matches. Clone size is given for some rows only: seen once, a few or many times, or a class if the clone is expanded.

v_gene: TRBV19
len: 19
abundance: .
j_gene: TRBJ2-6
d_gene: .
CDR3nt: TGTGCCAGTAGAGAGCTAATACTTGGACAGTACTCTGGGGCCAACGTCCTGACTTTC
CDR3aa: CASRELILGQYSGANVLTF

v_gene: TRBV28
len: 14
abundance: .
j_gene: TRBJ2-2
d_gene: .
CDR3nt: TGTGCCAGCCTCCCGGGACATAGGACCGGGGAGCTGTTTTTT
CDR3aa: CASLPGHRTGELFF

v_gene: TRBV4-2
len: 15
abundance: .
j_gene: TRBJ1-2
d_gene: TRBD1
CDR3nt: TGTGCCAGCAGCCAAGACATACAGGGGACCTATGGCTACACCTTC
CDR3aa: CASSQDIQGTYGYTF

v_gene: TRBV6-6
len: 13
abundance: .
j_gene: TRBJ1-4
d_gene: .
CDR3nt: TGTGCCAGCAGAACTGCAACTAATGAAAAACTGTTTTTT
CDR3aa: CASRTATNEKLFF

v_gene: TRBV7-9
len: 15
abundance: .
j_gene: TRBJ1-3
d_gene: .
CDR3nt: TGTGCCAGCAGCCCCGTACGGGGGTACGGAAACACCATATATTTT
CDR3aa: CASSPVRGYGNTIYF

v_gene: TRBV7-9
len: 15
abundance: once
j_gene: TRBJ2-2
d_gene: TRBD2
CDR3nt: TGTGCCAGCAGGTCTAGCGGAACGAACACCGGGGAGCTGTTTTTT
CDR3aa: CASRSSGTNTGELFF

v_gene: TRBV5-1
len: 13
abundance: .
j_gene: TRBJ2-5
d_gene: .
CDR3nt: TGCGCCAGCAGCTTACAGGGTAGGGAGACCCAGTACTTC
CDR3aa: CASSLQGRETQYF

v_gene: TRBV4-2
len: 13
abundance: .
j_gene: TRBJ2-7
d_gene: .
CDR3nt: TGTGCCAGCAGCCAGGATGGGCTCTACGAGCAGTACTTC
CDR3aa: CASSQDGLYEQYF

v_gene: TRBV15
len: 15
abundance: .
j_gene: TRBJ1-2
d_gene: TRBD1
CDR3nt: TGTGCCACCAGCAGAGGAACGGGACAGGGCTATGGCTACACCTTC
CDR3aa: CATSRGTGQGYGYTF

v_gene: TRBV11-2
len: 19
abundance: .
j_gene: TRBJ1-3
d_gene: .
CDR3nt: TGTGCCAGCAGCTCGATTAGTTCCGGACTCGAGTTCTCTGGAAACACCATATATTTT
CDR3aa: CASSSISSGLEFSGNTIYF

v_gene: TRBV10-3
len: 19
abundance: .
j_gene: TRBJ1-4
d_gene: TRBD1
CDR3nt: TGTGCCATCAGTGACCCGGACAGGGTGGGGGTCCAAACTAATGAAAAACTGTTTTTT
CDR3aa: CAISDPDRVGVQTNEKLFF

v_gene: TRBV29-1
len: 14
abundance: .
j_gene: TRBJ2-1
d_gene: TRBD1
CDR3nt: TGCAGCGTTGCCCGGACAGGGATGGGCAATGAGCAGTTCTTC
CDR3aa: CSVARTGMGNEQFF

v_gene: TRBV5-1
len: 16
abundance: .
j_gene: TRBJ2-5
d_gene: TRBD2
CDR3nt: TGCGCCAGCAGCTTGGAGGGGACTAGCGGGGGGGAGACCCAGTACTTC
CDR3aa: CASSLEGTSGGETQYF

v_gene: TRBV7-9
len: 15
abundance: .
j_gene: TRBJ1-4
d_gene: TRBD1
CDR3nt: TGTGCCAGCAGATCCCGACAGGGGGGGAATGAAAAACTGTTTTTT
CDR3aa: CASRSRQGGNEKLFF

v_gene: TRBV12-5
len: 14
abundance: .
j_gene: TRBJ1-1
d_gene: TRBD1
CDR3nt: TGTGCTAGCGCCCACCGACAGGGAGACACTGAAGCTTTCTTT
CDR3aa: CASAHRQGDTEAFF

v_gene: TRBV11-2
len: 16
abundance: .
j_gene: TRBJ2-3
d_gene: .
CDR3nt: TGTGCCAGCAGCTTAAGGACAGCGGCTAGCACAGATACGCAGTATTTT
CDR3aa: CASSLRTAASTDTQYF

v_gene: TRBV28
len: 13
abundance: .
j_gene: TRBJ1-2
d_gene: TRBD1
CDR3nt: TGTGCCAGCAGGCTGACAGGGGGCGATGGCTACACCTTC
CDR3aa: CASRLTGGDGYTF

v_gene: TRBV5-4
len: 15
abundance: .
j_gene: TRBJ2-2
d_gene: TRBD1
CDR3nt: TGTGCCAGCAGCTTCGCACAGGGGGCAACCGGGGAGCTGTTTTTT
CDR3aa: CASSFAQGATGELFF

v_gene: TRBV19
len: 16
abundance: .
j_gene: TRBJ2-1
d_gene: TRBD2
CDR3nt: TGTGCCAGTGCGAGCGGGAGGGCCGGGGGTGGAGGTGAGCAGTTCTTC
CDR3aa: CASASGRAGGGGEQFF

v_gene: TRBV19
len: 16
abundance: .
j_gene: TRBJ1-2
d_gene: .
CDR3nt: TGTGCCAGTAGTATAAAGACAGCGACACTTAACTATGGCTACACCTTC
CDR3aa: CASSIKTATLNYGYTF

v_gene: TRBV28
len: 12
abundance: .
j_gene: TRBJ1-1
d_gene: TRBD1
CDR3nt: TGTGCCAGCAGTCTGATCCGACAGGGGGCTTTCTTT
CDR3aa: CASSLIRQGAFF

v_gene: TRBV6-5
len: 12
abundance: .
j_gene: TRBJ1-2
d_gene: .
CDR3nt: TGTGCCAGCCTGGGGGGGCCTGGAGGCTACACCTTC
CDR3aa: CASLGGPGGYTF

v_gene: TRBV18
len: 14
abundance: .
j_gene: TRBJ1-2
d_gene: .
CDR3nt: TGTGCCAGCTCACCGACGGGAGCTAACTATGGCTACACCTTC
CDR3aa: CASSPTGANYGYTF

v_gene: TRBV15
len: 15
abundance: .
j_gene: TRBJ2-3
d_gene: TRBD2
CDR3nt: TGTGCCACCAGCAGAGGAGCGGGAGGCACAGATACGCAGTATTTT
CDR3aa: CATSRGAGGTDTQYF

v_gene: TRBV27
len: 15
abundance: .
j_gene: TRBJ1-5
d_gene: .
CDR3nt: TGTGCCAGCAGTTTATCCCCACAGGGACATCAGCCCCAGCATTTT
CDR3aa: CASSLSPQGHQPQHF

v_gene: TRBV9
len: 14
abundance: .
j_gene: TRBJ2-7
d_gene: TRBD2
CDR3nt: TGTGCCAGCAGCCCAGCGGGAATTGGGTACGAGCAGTACTTC
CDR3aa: CASSPAGIGYEQYF

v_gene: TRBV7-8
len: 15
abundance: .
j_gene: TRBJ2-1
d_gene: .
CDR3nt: TGTGCCAGCAGCTTAGTCGGCAGGGGAGGGAATGAGCAGTTCTTC
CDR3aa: CASSLVGRGGNEQFF

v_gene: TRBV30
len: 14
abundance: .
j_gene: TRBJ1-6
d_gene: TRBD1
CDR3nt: TGTGCCTGGAGCGTAGGGGACAGGGGTTCACCCCTCCACTTT
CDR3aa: CAWSVGDRGSPLHF

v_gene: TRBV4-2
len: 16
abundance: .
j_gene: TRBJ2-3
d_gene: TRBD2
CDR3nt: TGTGCCAGCAGCCTCCAGACTAGCGGGGGCACAGATACGCAGTATTTT
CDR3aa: CASSLQTSGGTDTQYF

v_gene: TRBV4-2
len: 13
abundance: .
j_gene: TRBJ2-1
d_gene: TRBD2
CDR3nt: TGTGCCAGCAGTCAAAGGACTAGCGGGGCTGGGATCTTC
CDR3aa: CASSQRTSGAGIF

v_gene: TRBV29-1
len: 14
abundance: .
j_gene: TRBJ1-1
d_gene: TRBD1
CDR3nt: TGCAGCGTTGTTCCGGGACAGGTTCCCACTGAAGCTTTCTTT
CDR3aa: CSVVPGQVPTEAFF

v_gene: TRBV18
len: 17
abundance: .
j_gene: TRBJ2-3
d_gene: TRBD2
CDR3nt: TGTGCCAGCTCACCAATTTCGGTCCGGGGGGGCACAGATACGCAGTATTTT
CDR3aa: CASSPISVRGGTDTQYF

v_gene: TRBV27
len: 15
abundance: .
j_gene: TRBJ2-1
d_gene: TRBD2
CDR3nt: TGTGCCAGCAGTTTAGATAGCGGGGTCTACAATGAGCAGTTCTTC
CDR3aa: CASSLDSGVYNEQFF

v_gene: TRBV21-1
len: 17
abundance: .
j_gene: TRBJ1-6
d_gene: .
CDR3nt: TGTGCCAGCAGCACGCGTTCGGAGGGTGTGGGTAATTCACCCCTCCACTTT
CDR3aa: CASSTRSEGVGNSPLHF

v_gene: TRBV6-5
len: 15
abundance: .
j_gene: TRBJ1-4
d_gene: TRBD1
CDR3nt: TGTGCCAGCAGTTTACAGGGGGCAGCCAATGAAAAACTGTTTTTT
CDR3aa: CASSLQGAANEKLFF

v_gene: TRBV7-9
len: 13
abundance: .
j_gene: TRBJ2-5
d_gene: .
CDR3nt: TGTGCCAGCAGCTTAGATTCGGGGGAGACCCAGTACTTC
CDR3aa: CASSLDSGETQYF

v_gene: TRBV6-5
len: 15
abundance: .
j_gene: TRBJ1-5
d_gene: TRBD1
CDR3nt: TGTGCCAGCAGCCGAGGACAGGGCAGCAATCAGCCCCAGCATTTT
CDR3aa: CASSRGQGSNQPQHF

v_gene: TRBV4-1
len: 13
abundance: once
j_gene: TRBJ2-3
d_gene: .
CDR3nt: TGCGCCAGCAGCCTGCAGGCCACAGATACGCAGTATTTT
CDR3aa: CASSLQATDTQYF

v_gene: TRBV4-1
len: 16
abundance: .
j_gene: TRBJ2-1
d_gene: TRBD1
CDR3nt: TGCGCCAGCAGCCGGGGACAGGGGGTGGTTTACAATGAGCAGTTCTTC
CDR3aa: CASSRGQGVVYNEQFF

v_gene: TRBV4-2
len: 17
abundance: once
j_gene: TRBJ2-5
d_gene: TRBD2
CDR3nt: TGTGCCAGCAGCCGTCCACCGGGACTAGCGGGAGGAGAGACCCAGTACTTC
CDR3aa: CASSRPPGLAGGETQYF

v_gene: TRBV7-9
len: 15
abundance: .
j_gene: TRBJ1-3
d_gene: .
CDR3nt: TGTGCCAGCAGCTTAACAGTCAGCTCTGGAAACACCATATATTTT
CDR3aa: CASSLTVSSGNTIYF

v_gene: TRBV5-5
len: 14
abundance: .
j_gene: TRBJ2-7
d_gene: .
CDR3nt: TGTGCCAGCAGCCCGAGGACAGCCGCCTACGAGCAGTACTTC
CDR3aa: CASSPRTAAYEQYF

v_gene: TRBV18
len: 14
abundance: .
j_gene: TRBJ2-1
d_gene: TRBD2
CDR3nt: TGTGCCAGCTCACCTAAGCGGGGCGACAATGAGCAGTTCTTC
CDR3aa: CASSPKRGDNEQFF

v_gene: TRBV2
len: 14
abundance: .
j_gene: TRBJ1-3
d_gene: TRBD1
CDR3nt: TGTGCCAGCAGTCCAGACAGGGCTCTAAACACCATATATTTT
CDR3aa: CASSPDRALNTIYF

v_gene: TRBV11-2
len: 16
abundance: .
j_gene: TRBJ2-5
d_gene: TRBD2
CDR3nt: TGTGCCAGCAGCCCCGGAGGCGGGGGGGCCAGGGAGACCCAGTACTTC
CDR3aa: CASSPGGGGARETQYF

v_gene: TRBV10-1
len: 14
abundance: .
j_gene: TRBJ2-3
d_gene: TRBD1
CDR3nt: TGCGCCAGCAGAGGACAGGCTTGCACAGATACGCAGTATTTT
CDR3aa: CASRGQACTDTQYF

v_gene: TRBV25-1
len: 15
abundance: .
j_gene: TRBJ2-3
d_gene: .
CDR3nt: TGTGCCAGCAGTGAATTAGACACAGCCACAGATACGCAGTATTTT
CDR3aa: CASSELDTATDTQYF

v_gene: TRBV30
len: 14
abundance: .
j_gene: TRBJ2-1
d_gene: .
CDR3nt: TGTGCCTGGAGTGTACCTAGCTCCTACAATGAGCAGTTCTTC
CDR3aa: CAWSVPSSYNEQFF

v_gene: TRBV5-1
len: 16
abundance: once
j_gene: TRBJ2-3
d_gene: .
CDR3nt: TGCGCCAGCAGACCCCAATCACAGGGCCGCACAGATACGCAGTATTTT
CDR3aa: CASRPQSQGRTDTQYF

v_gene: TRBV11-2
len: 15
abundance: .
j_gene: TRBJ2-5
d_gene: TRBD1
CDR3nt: TGTGCCAGCAGCTTGCAGGGGGCTTCTCAAGAGACCCAGTACTTC
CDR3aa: CASSLQGASQETQYF

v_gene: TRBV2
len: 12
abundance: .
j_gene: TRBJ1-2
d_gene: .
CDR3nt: TGTGCCAGCCAAGGGAGGGTCTATGGCTACACCTTC
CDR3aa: CASQGRVYGYTF

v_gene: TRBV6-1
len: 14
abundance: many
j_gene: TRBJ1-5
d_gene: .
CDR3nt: TGTGCCAGCAGTGAAGGACCCTCCGGAGGGGCCCAGCATTTT
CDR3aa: CASSEGPSGGAQHF

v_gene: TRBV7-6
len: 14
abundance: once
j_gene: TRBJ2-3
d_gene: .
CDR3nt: TGTGCCAGCAGCTTATTTGGCAGCACAGATACGCAGTATTTT
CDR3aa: CASSLFGSTDTQYF

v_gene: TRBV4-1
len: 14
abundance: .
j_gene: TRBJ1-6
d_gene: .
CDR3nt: TGCGCCAGCGGTCCGGGTTCGCGGTATTCACCCCTCCACTTT
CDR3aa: CASGPGSRYSPLHF

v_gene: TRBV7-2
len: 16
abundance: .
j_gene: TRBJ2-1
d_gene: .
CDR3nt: TGTGCCAGCAGCGATCATTCCGGCGGGTCCTACAATGAGCAGTTCTTC
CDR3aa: CASSDHSGGSYNEQFF